The 5 T cell receptor beta chains below come from one sample, sequenced in a study of shared clonotypes between healthy human individuals. Here immunoSEQ multiplex PCR was the method, and the copy in TCRdb shows in-frame clones only, minus some. Here the sample spans 730,000 or so clones, about two thirds being singletons. Sequencing was performed on memory CD4+ T cells sorted from blood. As to subset: CD45RA-negative fraction. Every receptor here comes from a young woman in good health.

For the CDR3, the DNA is TGTGCCAGCAGCTTGGGACAGGCGTACACCGGGGAGCTGTTTTTT. As protein: CASSLGQAYTGELFF. The chain carries TRBV11-1 and TRBJ2-2, with 8 nucleotides matching TRBD1. CDR1 is SGHAT, CDR2 FQDESV, per germline (reference sequence). V was clipped by 3 bases and J by 3 bases; unmatched bases: 3. The CDR3 runs 15 residues.

In its sample, this clone was seen a few times. V and J are TRBV27 and TRBJ2-1; 10 bases fit TRBD2. Losses at the gene ends were 7 bases for V and 4 bases for J; bases not matched to a gene: 13. The CDR3 is 17 residues long. The germline V gene has CDR1 MNHEY and CDR2 SMNVEV (reference sequence). In DNA form, the CDR3 reads TGTGCCAGCACCCCTCCTGGGAGACTAGCGGGTTACAATGAGCAGTTCTTC. Protein: CASTPPGRLAGYNEQFF.

The chain carries TRBV11-2 and TRBJ2-2; TRBD1 matches at 9 bases. CDR1 is SGHAT, CDR2 FQNNGV, per germline. The CDR3 consists of 17 residues. V shed 5 bases and J 7 bases; nucleotides not matched to a gene: 14. Written as DNA, the CDR3 is TGTGCCAGCAGCCCTTGGGACAGGGTAGGACCCGGCGGGGAGCTGTTTTTT. It is translated as CASSPWDRVGPGGELFF.

The chain employs TRBV10-3 and TRBJ1-2; TRBD1 matches at 8 bases. The CDR3 is made up of 16 amino acids. Losses at the gene ends were 0 bases for V and 4 bases for J; bases not matched to a gene: 7. CDR1 and CDR2 from the germline V gene are ENHRY and SYGVKD. This CDR3 is CAISESPGQAGYGYTF. In nucleotides, the CDR3 is TGTGCCATCAGTGAGTCGCCGGGACAGGCCGGCTATGGCTACACCTTC.

The rearrangement joins TRBV5-8 to TRBJ2-1; 10 bases are a match to TRBD2. The CDR3 has 18 residues. The germline CDR1 and CDR2 sequences are SGHTS and YDEGEE. Losses at the gene ends were 2 bases for V and 4 bases for J; bases not matched to a gene: 12. CDR3 in amino acids: CASSFGSTSGLLYNEQFF. In DNA form, the CDR3 reads TGTGCCAGCAGCTTCGGGTCGACTAGCGGGCTATTGTACAATGAGCAGTTCTTC.